This T cell receptor beta chain was documented in a study of response to subunit inactivated influenza vaccine. Each CDR3 protein gets one entry after TCRdb re-called the RT-PCR reads with MiXCR. The sample holds more than 450,000 distinct CDR3 sequences, roughly 10% seen once. This CDR3 spans 13 amino acids. Looked up from germline, CDR1 is LNHDA and CDR2 is SQIVND (reference sequence). This clonotype was recorded many times. An end of the junction does not agree with germline; a read error may underlie this. The same sample was also used in a study of T cells expressing NK-cell markers. From that paper: The authors generated TCR beta cDNA through 5'RACE template switching with UMIs. The TCR beta repertoires originated in sorted CD3+CD56+NKG2C+, CD3+CD56+NKG2C- and CD3+CD56-NKG2C+ T cells. Researchers report these clonotypes also headed the CD3+CD56-NKG2C+ fraction in a handful of donors.

This clonotype was sampled from a man aged 45 to 65 who received an inactivated influenza vaccine. V is TRBV19 and J is TRBJ2-7; 7 nucleotides match TRBD1. The sequenced sample was PBMCs from blood, obtained on the day of vaccination. As DNA, the CDR3 is TGTGCCAGCAGTATCCGACAGGGCTACGAGCAGTACTTC. Translated: CASSIRQGYEQYF. The variable domain in full, with the rest retrieved from reference TRBV19 and TRBJ2-7, is DGGITQSPKYLFRKEGQNVTLSCEQNLNHDAMYWYRQDPGQGLRLIYYSQIVNDFQKGDIAEGYSVSREKKESFPLTVTSAQKNPTAFYLCASSIRQGYEQYFGPGTRLTVT.